Following are 7 T cell receptor beta chains from one sample sequenced in a study of regulatory T cells in long-lasting Graves disease. Time point in this sample: newly diagnosed GD, antithyroid drugs for less than 3 months. PBMCs provided the RNA from which the TCR library was made. Construction of the TCR beta libraries employed iRepertoire HTBI primers in conjunction with Arm-PCR of CDR3 regions. One entry per CDR3 protein results from TCRdb running MiXCR on the multiplex PCR reads. The data show approximately 300,000 distinct CDR3 sequences, about a sixth seen once. Sample: peripheral blood mononuclear cells (PBMCs), taken at new diagnosis, from a patient treated with antithyroid drugs. These receptors originate from a female donor with Graves disease.

Many counts were recorded for this clonotype. CDR3 in amino acids: CASSYRGTGQYEQYF. CDR3 nucleotide sequence: TGTGCCAGCAGTTACAGGGGGACAGGGCAATACGAGCAGTACTTC. V and J are TRBV6-5 and TRBJ2-7, with TRBD1 identical over 9 bases. V dropped 2 bases and J dropped 4; count of bases not matched to a gene: 6. The CDR3 sequence is 15 residues long. Germline V lookup: CDR1 MNHEY, CDR2 SVGAGI.

A few counts support this clonotype. The chain is built from TRBV11-2 and TRBJ2-1; D gene unclear. The germline V and J ends were trimmed by 1 base and 5 bases, with 9 bases remaining between them. The CDR3 consists of 14 residues. Germline V lookup: CDR1 SGHAT, CDR2 FQNNGV. The CDR3 nucleotides are TGTGCCAGCAGCTTAGGATCGGCAAACAATGAGCAGTTCTTC. Amino acids: CASSLGSANNEQFF.

This clonotype was detected only a few times. V gene TRBV20-1 combines with J gene TRBJ2-3, with D unclear. V lost 3 bases, J lost 3 bases, and 13 bases lay in between. CDR1 and CDR2 from the germline V gene are DFQATT and SNEGSKA (reference sequence). The CDR3 runs 14 residues. The CDR3 sequence: CSARGFKETDTQYF. CDR3 DNA sequence: TGCAGTGCTAGGGGATTTAAGGAAACAGATACGCAGTATTTT.

This clonotype was recorded many times. The chain couples TRBV27 to TRBJ2-5; 9 nucleotides agree with TRBD1. Per germline, CDR1 MNHEY and CDR2 SMNVEV (reference sequence). With 5 bases clipped from V and 0 bases from J, the junction kept 10 bases outside the gene matches. The CDR3 extends over 17 amino acids. CDR3 residues: CASSPLPGQGYQETQYF. Written as DNA, the CDR3 is TGTGCCAGCAGTCCGCTCCCGGGACAGGGCTACCAAGAGACCCAGTACTTC.

This sequence joins TRBV2 and TRBJ1-2; 7 bases line up with TRBD1. Trimming took 6 bases from V and 0 from J; bases not matched to a gene: 7. The CDR3 is 15 amino acids. The germline V gene has CDR1 SNHLY and CDR2 FYNNEI. The CDR3: CASSFDRVSNYGYTF. CDR3 nucleotides: TGTGCCAGCAGCTTCGACAGGGTATCTAACTATGGCTACACCTTC.

V is TRBV2 and J is TRBJ2-7; tentative D call: TRBD1 (6 bases). The CDR3 contains 13 residues. CDR1 is SNHLY, CDR2 FYNNEI, per germline. V gave up 7 bases and J gave up 4 bases, with 14 bases separating them. DNA of the CDR3: TGTGCCAGCAATGGGGACAACCCTTACGAGCAGTACTTC. Translated: CASNGDNPYEQYF.

This clonotype was seen at least ten times. The chain employs TRBV7-8 and TRBJ2-3, with 7 bases lining up with TRBD1. Germline values: CDR1 SGHVS, CDR2 FQNEAQ. Germline trimming cut 4 bases from V and 10 bases from J; bases unmatched to any gene: 5. The CDR3 contains 12 residues. The CDR3, as DNA: TGTGCCAGCAGCTCAGGGGGAACCCCGCAGTATTTT. This gives the protein CASSSGGTPQYF. The full variable domain, with the rest looked up from reference TRBV7-8 and TRBJ2-3, is GAGVSQSPRYKVAKRGQDVALRCDPISGHVSLFWYQQALGQGPEFLTYFQNEAQLDKSGLPSDRFFAERPEGSVSTLKIQRTQQEDSAVYLCASSSGGTPQYFGPGTRLTVL.